Presented here are 22 T cell receptor beta chains from one specimen sequenced in a study of cytomegalovirus exposure and HLA in healthy donors. 60 Vbeta and 13 Jbeta primers were used in PCR. TCRdb's copy holds only in-frame clones and misses some; the assay was immunoSEQ multiplex PCR. This table has 100,000 to 120,000 clones, about four fifths appearing once. Sequencing was done on a sample of PBMCs. The receptors were sampled from a woman aged 60-70 years in good health and CMV-seropositive.

The rearrangement links TRBV6-1 to TRBJ1-1; possibly TRBD1 for D (5 bases). This CDR3 region has 14 residues. Trimming pared 2 bases from V and 5 bases from J, leaving 12 bases between. Germline-derived CDR1 and CDR2 are MNHNS and SASEGT. Here the CDR3 reads CASSERGGDTEAFF. For the CDR3, the DNA is TGTGCCAGCAGTGAAAGGGGAGGTGATACTGAAGCTTTCTTT.

The chain carries TRBV2 and TRBJ2-1; D ambiguous. This CDR3 has 12 amino acids. The germline V gene encodes CDR1 SNHLY and CDR2 FYNNEI. V was cut by 7 bases and J by 6 bases, with 10 bases left in between. The CDR3 nucleotides are TGTGCCAGCACCCAGTTCCGCAATGAGCAGTTCTTC. Its protein is CASTQFRNEQFF.

The V call is TRBV29-1, the J call TRBJ2-1; 9 bases are shared with TRBD2. Germline assignment: CDR1 SQVTM and CDR2 ANQGSEA. This CDR3 spans 14 amino acids. The junction had 7 bases not matched to a gene; V was cut back by 1 base and J by 9 bases. CDR3 bases: TGCAGCGTTGAAGGTCGCGGGAGGGCCTTTGAGCAGTTCTTC. This translates into CSVEGRGRAFEQFF.

The chain is built from TRBV19 and TRBJ1-4, with a tentative D call TRBD1 (6 bases). V lost 9 bases to trimming and J lost 0 bases, with 14 bases between them. The CDR3 extends over 15 amino acids. The germline CDR1 and CDR2 sequences are LNHDA and SQIVND (reference sequence). The CDR3: CASLGAAATNEKLFF. The CDR3 nucleotides are TGTGCCAGCCTGGGGGCGGCGGCAACTAATGAAAAACTGTTTTTT.

The CDR3 DNA reads TGTGCCAGCAGCCAAGACAGGGGGAATCAGCCCCAGCATTTT. Protein product: CASSQDRGNQPQHF. The genes are TRBV4-2 and TRBJ1-5, with TRBD1 identical over 7 bases. The CDR3 has 14 residues. Per germline, CDR1 LGHNA and CDR2 YNFKEQ. With 0 bases clipped from V and 4 bases from J, the junction kept 0 bases outside the gene matches.

The chain uses TRBV7-9 and TRBJ1-2; D not resolved. Germline V lookup: CDR1 SEHNR, CDR2 FQNEAQ (reference sequence). V shed 1 base and J shed 8 bases, with 8 bases lying between them. This CDR3 region has 12 residues. In DNA form, the CDR3 reads TGTGCCAGCAGCTTAGACATGATCGGCTACACCTTC. Its protein is CASSLDMIGYTF.

The J gene is TRBJ2-1, the V gene TRBV6-1; the D is unclear. Germline assignment: CDR1 MNHNS and CDR2 SASEGT. The CDR3 extends over 13 amino acids. Trimming stripped 7 bases from V and 4 bases from J, with 11 bases between. The CDR3, as DNA: TGTGCCAGCAACCGACAAGTATACAATGAGCAGTTCTTC. As protein: CASNRQVYNEQFF.

Only a few counts were recorded for this clone. The chain has TRBV19 and TRBJ1-2; 9 nucleotides agree with TRBD1. This CDR3 has 17 amino acids. V lost 1 base and J lost 5; bases outside the gene matches: 11. The germline CDR1 and CDR2 sequences are LNHDA and SQIVND (reference sequence). The CDR3 region has the DNA TGTGCCAGTAGTATAGCAATTGCGGGACAGGGAAAGTATGGCTACACCTTC. Translated: CASSIAIAGQGKYGYTF. The full variable domain, its missing parts supplied by reference TRBV19 and TRBJ1-2, is DGGITQSPKYLFRKEGQNVTLSCEQNLNHDAMYWYRQDPGQGLRLIYYSQIVNDFQKGDIAEGYSVSREKKESFPLTVTSAQKNPTAFYLCASSIAIAGQGKYGYTFGSGTRLTVV.

This clone was seen more than once but under ten times. V and J are TRBV18 and TRBJ1-2, with D uncertain. The V and J ends lost 0 bases and 1 base respectively, with 18 bases between them. The CDR3 covers 18 residues. Germline CDR1 is KGHSH and CDR2 is LQKENI. The CDR3 loop is CASSPPGNRGFGNYGYTF. The DNA of the CDR3 is TGTGCCAGCTCACCACCCGGGAACAGAGGCTTCGGTAACTATGGCTACACCTTC.

The rearrangement joins TRBV7-2 to TRBJ2-7; 10 positions match TRBD2. The V gene's germline CDR1 is SGHTA and CDR2 FQGNSA. The CDR3 is made up of 15 amino acids. Trimming removed 0 bases from V and 3 bases from J; junction bases left unmatched: 2. CDR3 DNA: TGTGCCAGCAGCTTAGCTAGCGGGAGGCTCTACGAGCAGTACTTC. Translating gives CASSLASGRLYEQYF. The full variable domain, in which reference TRBV7-2 and TRBJ2-7 provide the parts outside the CDR3, is GAGVSQSPSNKVTEKGKDVELRCDPISGHTALYWYRQSLGQGLEFLIYFQGNSAPDKSGLPSDRFSAERTGGSVSTLTIQRTQQEDSAVYLCASSLASGRLYEQYFGPGTRLTVT.

The CDR3 region is CASSLAAGEVGELFF. The CDR3 DNA is TGCGCCAGCTCTCTTGCGGCGGGAGAGGTCGGGGAGCTGTTTTTT. The chain uses TRBV5-1 and TRBJ2-2; 7 bases are a match to TRBD2. The CDR3 extends over 15 amino acids. Germline V gene lookup returns CDR1 SGHRS and CDR2 YFSETQ. V shed 7 bases and J 7 bases; nucleotides not matched to a gene: 13. Supplemented by reference TRBV5-1 and TRBJ2-2, the full variable domain reads KAGVTQTPRYLIKTRGQQVTLSCSPISGHRSVSWYQQTPGQGLQFLFEYFSETQRNKGNFPGRFSGRQFSNSRSEMNVSTLELGDSALYLCASSLAAGEVGELFFGEGSRLTVL.

This rearrangement joins TRBV5-1 to TRBJ2-5, with TRBD2 matching over 8 bases. The CDR3 is made up of 15 amino acids. V gave up 4 bases and J gave up 4 bases; unmatched junction bases: 9. Germline V CDR1 and CDR2: SGHRS, YFSETQ. This CDR3 reads CASSDPGGDGETQYF. The CDR3 coding sequence is TGCGCCAGCAGCGATCCGGGAGGGGATGGAGAGACCCAGTACTTC.

This clone showed up just a few times. This chain joins TRBV6-5 and TRBJ1-1; D is possibly TRBD1 (6 bases). CDR3 length: 13 residues. Germline V lookup: CDR1 MNHEY, CDR2 SVGAGI. V was clipped by 3 bases and J by 5 bases, with 10 bases between them. The CDR3 region has the DNA TGTGCCAGCAGTTATAATAGGGGGACTGAAGCTTTCTTT. The encoded protein is CASSYNRGTEAFF.

The V gene is TRBV11-3, the J gene TRBJ1-1; D is undetermined. The germline V gene has CDR1 SGHNT and CDR2 YENEEA. V lost 1 base and J 4 bases, leaving 13 bases between the germline ends. There are 15 residues in the CDR3. The CDR3 loop reads CASSLGGSRSTEAFF. CDR3 sequence (DNA): TGTGCCAGCAGCTTAGGAGGATCCCGGTCCACTGAAGCTTTCTTT.

V is TRBV6-1 and J is TRBJ2-1, with TRBD2 identical over 7 bases. The CDR3 is made up of 16 amino acids. Germline V gene lookup returns CDR1 MNHNS and CDR2 SASEGT. V lost 2 bases, J lost 4 bases, and 8 bases stayed unmatched. CDR3 amino acids: CASSEIGLAVYNEQFF. In DNA, the CDR3 is TGTGCCAGCAGTGAAATAGGCCTAGCGGTTTACAATGAGCAGTTCTTC.

The count of this clone is one. The chain is built from TRBV4-2 and TRBJ1-1, with D perhaps matching TRBD1 (5 bases). Germline CDR1 is LGHNA and CDR2 is YNFKEQ. There are 16 residues in the CDR3. Trimming left V 4 bases short and J 3 bases short, with 18 bases between. CDR3 region: CASSRLGGVSDTEAFF. For the CDR3, the DNA is TGTGCCAGCAGCCGCCTGGGGGGGGTATCGGACACTGAAGCTTTCTTT.

The chain couples TRBV19 to TRBJ2-7, with 7 bases lining up with TRBD1. Germline V gene sequence: CDR1 LNHDA, CDR2 SQIVND (reference sequence). This CDR3 contains 16 residues. Trimming cost V 6 bases and J 5 bases; bases outside gene matches: 16. CDR3 sequence reads: CASSRVPADRDHEQYF. The CDR3 DNA is TGTGCCAGTAGCCGTGTCCCGGCTGACAGGGACCACGAGCAGTACTTC.

This chain joins TRBV10-3 and TRBJ2-1, with TRBD2 identical over 13 bases. CDR1 and CDR2 from the germline V gene are ENHRY and SYGVKD. The CDR3 length is 15 residues. V trimming: 7 bases; J trimming: 8 bases; junction bases outside the gene matches: 8. The chain's CDR3 is CAINTGTSGTYEQFF. The CDR3 nucleotides are TGTGCCATCAATACCGGGACTAGCGGGACCTATGAGCAGTTCTTC.

This CDR3 is CASSQDAAGAEAFF. The CDR3 DNA is TGTGCCAGCAGCCAAGACGCGGCAGGGGCTGAAGCTTTCTTT. This chain uses TRBV4-2 with TRBJ1-1, with a tentative D call TRBD1 (6 bases). Germline CDR1 is LGHNA and CDR2 is YNFKEQ. Trimming left V 0 bases short and J 6 bases short, with 11 bases between. The CDR3 loop spans 14 amino acids.

The CDR3 DNA reads as TGTGCCAGCACCACAACTAGCTCGGGTGAGCAGTTCTTC. Encoded protein: CASTTTSSGEQFF. The gene calls are TRBV6-5 and TRBJ2-1; D possibly corresponds to TRBD2 (6 bases). Germline assignment: CDR1 MNHEY and CDR2 SVGAGI. V shed 7 bases and J shed 9 bases, with 16 bases lying between them. This CDR3 comprises 13 residues.

There are a few counts of this clone. The J gene is TRBJ1-1, the V gene TRBV5-4, with D maybe TRBD1 (5 bases). The V end was cut by 2 bases, the J end by 6 bases, with 14 bases between. Germline assignment: CDR1 SGHNT and CDR2 YYREEE (reference sequence). CDR3 length: 14 amino acids. The CDR3 coding sequence is TGTGCCAGCAGCTTAGCGGGGCAGTTGTCTGAAGCTTTCTTT. Amino acid sequence: CASSLAGQLSEAFF.

The chain combines TRBV28 with TRBJ1-2, with a possible D match to TRBD1 (6 bases). The germline CDR1 and CDR2 sequences are MDHEN and SYDVKM. V shed 3 bases and J shed 7 bases, with 15 bases lying between them. The CDR3 contains 14 residues. DNA of the CDR3: TGTGCCAGCAGTTTCTCACAGGGAATAACTGGCTACACCTTC. It specifies CASSFSQGITGYTF.